What follows are 20 T cell receptor beta chains derived from one specimen sequenced in a study of T cells in women clearing cervical HPV infection. The method was immunoSEQ multiplex PCR; TCRdb's version includes in-frame clones alone and lacks a portion of them. Here the sample table reports under 30,000 clones. The sample taken for sequencing was blood buffy coat. These receptors were taken from a woman aged 18 to 69 with a cervical HPV16 infection that either progressed to CIN3+ or cleared (not recorded which).

Regarding this clone: The observed sequence ends 3 residues before the CDR3 terminus, with the missing tail filled in from the germline J gene. The chain couples TRBV5-1 to TRBJ1-1; 7 bases match TRBD1. The V and J ends lost 0 bases and 0 bases, in that order; junction bases with no gene match: 5. In germline, CDR1 is SGHRS, CDR2 YFSETQ. The CDR3 is 16 residues long. The CDR3 is CASSLGQGGLNTEAFF. The CDR3 bases that were read are TGCGCCAGCAGCTTGGGGCAGGGGGGATTGAACACTGAA.

As for this clone: The read terminates 3 residues ahead of where the CDR3 ends, so the germline J gene completes it. The chain couples TRBV7-9 to TRBJ2-1; D may be TRBD2 (5 bases). V lost 2 bases and J 2 bases, leaving 7 bases between the germline ends. Germline V CDR1 and CDR2: SEHNR, FQNEAQ (reference sequence). The CDR3 length is 14 residues. The part of the CDR3 DNA that was read is TGTGCCAGCAGCTTAAGCGGCCCCTACAATGAG. Amino acids: CASSLSGPYNE. The full CDR3 reads CASSLSGPYNEQFF.

A remark on this clone: The read gets to within 3 residues of the CDR3 end, and the germline J gene fills in the rest. The rearrangement uses TRBV19 and TRBJ2-3, with TRBD1 matching 10 bases. The CDR3 runs 16 residues. The ends lost 4 bases at V and 3 bases at J; junction bases unmatched: 7. Germline loops: CDR1 LNHDA, CDR2 SQIVND (reference sequence). This CDR3 is CASSKNPGQGTDTQYF. The covered CDR3 bases are TGTGCCAGTAGTAAGAATCCGGGACAGGGGACAGATACG.

With regard to this clone: The missing CDR3 end, 3 residues past where the read stops, is filled in from the germline J gene. This rearrangement joins TRBV29-1 to TRBJ2-1, with TRBD2 as a possible D gene (5 bases). From germline, CDR1 is SQVTM and CDR2 ANQGSEA. Trimming cost V 3 bases and J 4 bases, with 13 bases left between them. This CDR3 spans 14 amino acids. The CDR3 sequence is CSVEASLRYNEQFF. CDR3 DNA, as far as it was read: TGCAGCGTTGAGGCTAGCTTGAGATACAATGAG.

The CDR3 region is CASSLGGALYNEQFF. The sequenced part of the CDR3 DNA is TGCGCCAGCAGCCTCGGAGGGGCTCTTTACAATGAG. The chain employs TRBV5-1 and TRBJ2-1; D is possibly TRBD2 (6 bases). Read data end 3 residues before the CDR3 end; the end is taken from the germline J gene. Germline values: CDR1 SGHRS, CDR2 YFSETQ. This CDR3 spans 15 amino acids. V lost 4 bases and J 4 bases, leaving 15 bases between the germline ends.

Details on this clone: The CDR3 is cut off 3 residues early in the read; its end comes from the germline J gene. The rearrangement links TRBV28 to TRBJ2-7, with 10 nucleotides matching TRBD1. The ends lost 6 bases at V and 3 bases at J; junction bases unmatched: 5. CDR1 is MDHEN and CDR2 is SYDVKM in the germline V gene. CDR3 length: 14 residues. The CDR3 spells CASSPRTGGYEQYF. Incomplete CDR3 DNA: TGTGCCAGCAGCCCCCGGACAGGGGGCTACGAG.

On this clone: The sequence runs out 3 residues before the end of the CDR3; the remainder is reconstructed from the germline J gene. The chain joins TRBV20-1 to TRBJ2-7; D is undetermined. Trimming took 1 base from V and 6 from J, leaving 16 bases between them. The CDR3 loop spans 14 amino acids. The germline CDR1 and CDR2 sequences are DFQATT and SNEGSKA (reference sequence). Partial CDR3 DNA: TGCAGTGCTAGAGGAAGGGTATTCATGTCCGAG. Its translation is CSARGRVFMSE. The entire CDR3 reads CSARGRVFMSEQYF.

About this clone: The junction differs from germline at one of its ends, possibly a read error. Read data end 3 residues before the CDR3 end; the end is taken from the germline J gene. The chain carries TRBV11-2 and TRBJ1-1; 9 bases are a match to TRBD1. Germline V CDR1 and CDR2: SGHAT, FQNNGV. The CDR3 runs to 14 residues. The CDR3 reads CASNLQGANTEAFF. CDR3 DNA, as far as it was read: TGTGCCAGCAACTTACAGGGGGCGAACACTGAA.

Regarding this clone: The sequence runs out 3 residues before the end of the CDR3; the remainder is reconstructed from the germline J gene. The chain joins TRBV29-1 to TRBJ2-7; no clear D gene. The V end was cut by 0 bases, the J end by 4 bases, with 13 bases between. Germline assignment: CDR1 SQVTM and CDR2 ANQGSEA. The CDR3 totals 14 residues. The CDR3 bases that were read are TGCAGCGTTGAAGATCCAATTTCCGGGTACGAG. Its translation is CSVEDPISGYE. The complete CDR3 sequence is CSVEDPISGYEQYF.

Concerning this clone: Read data end 3 residues before the CDR3 end; the end is taken from the germline J gene. This chain uses TRBV7-6 with TRBJ2-3, with unresolved D. The germline CDR1 and CDR2 sequences are SGHVS and FNYEAQ. Trimming stripped 4 bases from V and 2 bases from J, with 13 bases between. The CDR3 totals 15 residues. The part of the CDR3 DNA that was read is TGTGCCAGCAGCTCCCAGGTCCAGACCACAGATACG. It translates to CASSSQVQTTDT. From start to end, the CDR3 is CASSSQVQTTDTQYF.

As for this clone: The observed sequence ends 3 residues before the CDR3 terminus, with the missing tail filled in from the germline J gene. J is TRBJ2-3 and V is TRBV7-2; TRBD1 matches 7 bases. CDR3 length: 11 residues. CDR1 and CDR2 (germline): SGHTA, FQGNSA. CDR3 DNA (partial): TGTGCCAGCAGCCCGGGACAGTCG. It specifies CASSPGQS. The CDR3 in full is CASSPGQSQYF.

On this clone: The CDR3 goes on 3 residues after the read ends, and that part is filled in from the germline J gene. The chain joins TRBV5-1 to TRBJ2-1; 7 bases are a match to TRBD1. V shed 0 bases and J 4 bases; nucleotides not matched to a gene: 13. Germline V gene sequence: CDR1 SGHRS, CDR2 YFSETQ. The CDR3 is made up of 18 amino acids. The CDR3 DNA, read in part, is TGCGCCAGCAGCTTGGCCGGGACAGCTTTGGCCGGATACAATGAG. Protein product: CASSLAGTALAGYNE. The full CDR3 reads CASSLAGTALAGYNEQFF.

This chain's CDR3 is CASSLISRGASNTEAFF. The CDR3 bases that were read are TGTGCCAGCAGCTTAATCTCGCGGGGGGCTTCGAACACTGAA. V is TRBV7-3 and J is TRBJ1-1; D is perhaps TRBD1 (6 bases). The read terminates 3 residues before the CDR3 end, so the remaining end is supplied by the germline J gene. The CDR3 spans 17 residues. The V end was cut by 1 base, the J end by 1 base, with 16 bases between. Germline loops: CDR1 SGHTA, CDR2 FQGTGA.

About this clone: The read finishes 3 residues shy of the CDR3 end, and the germline J gene is used to complete it. The chain uses TRBV7-3 and TRBJ2-4, with a tentative D call TRBD2 (5 bases). The CDR3 loop spans 16 amino acids. Trimming took 5 bases from V and 0 from J, leaving 14 bases between them. Germline CDR1 reads SGHTA; CDR2 reads FQGTGA. The sequenced part of the CDR3 DNA is TGTGCCAGCAGCCACTGGGATAGCGTAGCCAAAAACATT. Translation: CASSHWDSVAKNI. The complete CDR3 sequence is CASSHWDSVAKNIQYF.

On this clone itself: Read sequence stops 3 residues before the CDR3 end, and the germline J gene provides the missing end. V is TRBV7-6 and J is TRBJ1-5, with D maybe TRBD1 (6 bases). Trimming pared 4 bases from V and 2 bases from J, leaving 15 bases between. The germline gives CDR1 SGHVS, CDR2 FNYEAQ. The length of the CDR3 is 16 residues. The CDR3 loop reads CASSSGQPDGNQPQHF. Incomplete CDR3 DNA: TGTGCCAGCAGCTCCGGACAGCCCGACGGCAATCAGCCC.

Note on this clone: The missing CDR3 end, 3 residues past where the read stops, is filled in from the germline J gene. The chain combines TRBV24-1 with TRBJ2-3; the D is unclear. V lost 6 bases to trimming and J lost 1 base, with 16 bases between them. This CDR3 is built from 16 residues. CDR1 is KGHDR, CDR2 SFDVKD, per germline. The CDR3 is CATSLGYFEGTDTQYF. The part of the CDR3 DNA that was read is TGTGCCACCAGTCTAGGATACTTCGAGGGCACAGATACG.

Points on this clone: The CDR3 end is not reached by the read, which stops 3 residues before it; the germline J gene fills it in. J is TRBJ1-2 and V is TRBV19, with a possible D match to TRBD1 (5 bases). The germline V gene has CDR1 LNHDA and CDR2 SQIVND (reference sequence). The CDR3 is made up of 16 amino acids. CDR3 in amino acids: CASSTGRERFLGTYTF. CDR3 DNA, as far as it was read: TGTGCCAGTAGTACCGGCAGGGAGAGATTCCTGGGTACC. Filled out from reference TRBV19 and TRBJ1-2, the complete variable domain reads DGGITQSPKYLFRKEGQNVTLSCEQNLNHDAMYWYRQDPGQGLRLIYYSQIVNDFQKGDIAEGYSVSREKKESFPLTVTSAQKNPTAFYLCASSTGRERFLGTYTFGSGTRLTVV.

The sequenced CDR3 bases are TGTGCCAGCAGTGAAGCGACTAGCGGGAGGGCCTTAGATACG. As protein: CASSEATSGRALDT. The CDR3 reads in full as CASSEATSGRALDTQYF. The chain couples TRBV6-1 to TRBJ2-3; TRBD2 agrees at 14 bases. From the germline J gene comes the end of the CDR3, since the read stops 3 residues before it. This CDR3 region has 17 residues. V gave up 0 bases and J gave up 5 bases; unmatched junction bases: 4. Germline V CDR1 and CDR2: MNHNS, SASEGT.

This clone registers medium-sized by frequency. Read data end 3 residues before the CDR3 end; the end is taken from the germline J gene. The chain has TRBV5-1 and TRBJ1-1; D call uncertain. The CDR3 is 15 amino acids. V was shortened by 0 bases and J by 3 bases, with 12 bases between the two germline ends. Germline loops: CDR1 SGHRS, CDR2 YFSETQ. CDR3 DNA, as far as it was read: TGCGCCAGCAGCTTGGTCCCCCGATCGGACACTGAA. Protein sequence: CASSLVPRSDTE. The entire CDR3 protein is CASSLVPRSDTEAFF.

Of note for this clone: The CDR3 is cut off 3 residues early in the read; its end comes from the germline J gene. The chain uses TRBV2 and TRBJ1-6; TRBD1 agrees at 7 bases. Looked up from germline, CDR1 is SNHLY and CDR2 is FYNNEI. V lost 4 bases to trimming and J lost 8 bases; unmatched junction nucleotides: 5. CDR3 size: 14 residues. CDR3 DNA (partial): TGTGCCAGCAGTGTCCGGGACAGAGATTCACCC. As protein: CASSVRDRDSP. The CDR3 in full is CASSVRDRDSPLHF.